The 17 T cell receptor beta chains listed next were all sequenced from one sample in a study of blood T cell repertoires in COVID-19. Only in-frame clones appear in the TCRdb table, and some are missing; sequencing was by immunoSEQ multiplex PCR. The table has over 200,000 clones, 80% to 90% seen once. Sequencing input: peripheral blood. The receptors originated from a man aged 80 or over with acute or convalescent COVID-19.

The gene calls are TRBV13 and TRBJ2-5, with D possibly matching TRBD1 (5 bases). The CDR3 has 12 residues. Germline V gene lookup returns CDR1 PRHDT and CDR2 FYEKMQ (reference sequence). The V and J ends lost 5 bases and 5 bases respectively, with 9 bases between them. For the CDR3, the DNA is TGTGCCAGCAGCCCGTACAGGGAGACCCAGTACTTC. Translated, it gives CASSPYRETQYF.

The chain carries TRBV29-1 and TRBJ2-7, with D possibly matching TRBD2 (5 bases). This CDR3 has 11 amino acids. CDR1 SQVTM and CDR2 ANQGSEA come from the germline V gene. Trimming pared 7 bases from V and 2 bases from J, leaving 9 bases between. The CDR3 bases are TGCAGCGCCGGAGGTGCCTACGAGCAGTACTTC. Encoded protein: CSAGGAYEQYF.

The chain links TRBV30 to TRBJ1-2; weak D call: TRBD1 (6 bases). V was shortened by 3 bases and J by 3 bases, with 11 bases between the two germline ends. CDR3 length: 13 residues. CDR1 and CDR2 from the germline V gene are GTSNPN and SVGIG (reference sequence). CDR3 DNA: TGTGCCTGGAGCCTGACAGGCGACTATGGCTACACCTTC. Amino acid sequence: CAWSLTGDYGYTF.

V gene TRBV7-9 combines with J gene TRBJ2-6; TRBD1 matches 7 bases. J was trimmed by 2 bases and V by 3 bases; bases with no gene match: 7. Germline V lookup: CDR1 SEHNR, CDR2 FQNEAQ (reference sequence). The CDR3 consists of 17 residues. CDR3 in DNA: TGTGCCAGCAGCTTGACAGGGTACATGGCTGGGGCCAACGTCCTGACTTTC. Residues: CASSLTGYMAGANVLTF.

The genes are TRBV3-1 (or the pseudogene TRBV3-2) and TRBJ2-7; D is possibly TRBD2 (5 bases). Germline V gives CDR1 LGHDT, CDR2 YNNKEL (reference sequence). Trimming took 6 bases from V and 3 from J, leaving 12 bases between them. This CDR3 contains 13 residues. CDR3 amino acids: CASRSSGGYEQYF. The CDR3 DNA reads TGTGCCAGCAGATCAAGCGGAGGCTACGAGCAGTACTTC.

V and J are TRBV19 and TRBJ2-1; TRBD2 might be the D (5 bases). Trimming stripped 3 bases from V and 0 bases from J, with 9 bases between. Germline CDR1 reads LNHDA; CDR2 reads SQIVND (reference sequence). The CDR3 runs to 15 residues. CDR3 DNA sequence: TGTGCCAGTAGTATGTCGGGGAGCTCCTACAATGAGCAGTTCTTC. Protein: CASSMSGSSYNEQFF.

This chain connects TRBV5-1 to TRBJ2-7, with a possible D match to TRBD2 (7 bases). This CDR3 is 15 amino acids long. Germline values: CDR1 SGHRS, CDR2 YFSETQ. V lost 1 base, J lost 2 bases, and 13 bases lay in between. CDR3 DNA sequence: TGCGCCAGCAGCTTGATAGGGGGGGAGGCCTACGAGCAGTACTTC. This translates into CASSLIGGEAYEQYF.

This chain uses TRBV2 with TRBJ1-5; D gene ambiguous. CDR3 length equals 14 residues. The V gene's germline CDR1 is SNHLY and CDR2 FYNNEI. With 4 bases removed from V and 3 bases from J, the gap between germline ends came to 10 bases. CDR3: CASSGNRDNQPQHF. DNA for the CDR3: TGTGCCAGCAGTGGTAACAGAGACAATCAGCCCCAGCATTTT.

The chain links TRBV25-1 to TRBJ2-7, with 11 bases identical to TRBD2. Germline-derived CDR1 and CDR2 are MGHDK and SYGVNS. V was pared by 5 bases and J by 7 bases, with 7 bases of the junction left unmatched. The length of the CDR3 is 14 residues. For the CDR3, the DNA is TGTGCCAGCAGTAAAATGGGACTAGCGGAGGAGCAGTACTTC. Its protein is CASSKMGLAEEQYF.

This clone has a single count. The chain joins TRBV29-1 to TRBJ1-2; possibly TRBD1 for D (5 bases). The CDR3 covers 11 residues. Trimming took off 1 base at V and 8 bases at J, with 8 bases between the two ends. Germline V gene lookup returns CDR1 SQVTM and CDR2 ANQGSEA. This chain's CDR3 is CSVEAGGGYTF. CDR3 coding DNA: TGCAGCGTTGAAGCCGGGGGGGGCTACACCTTC.

The sample holds one count of this clone. The chain uses TRBV28 and TRBJ2-5; D is possibly TRBD1 (6 bases). The CDR3 contains 15 residues. The V end was cut by 6 bases, the J end by 0 bases, with 14 bases between. Germline V gene lookup returns CDR1 MDHEN and CDR2 SYDVKM. The CDR3 loop reads CASSFSGVNQETQYF. The CDR3 coding sequence is TGTGCCAGCAGCTTCTCAGGGGTTAACCAAGAGACCCAGTACTTC.

This chain connects TRBV4-1 to TRBJ2-5, with TRBD1 matching over 12 bases. CDR1 and CDR2 (germline): MGHRA, YSYEKL. The CDR3 is 17 amino acids. Trimming at V came to 3 bases and at J to 5 bases, leaving 10 bases not matched to a gene. The CDR3: CASSQAGTGGARETQYF. DNA of the CDR3: TGCGCCAGCAGCCAGGCCGGGACAGGGGGCGCGAGGGAGACCCAGTACTTC.

J is TRBJ1-1 and V is TRBV5-1, with a possible D match to TRBD1 (5 bases). Germline CDR1 is SGHRS and CDR2 is YFSETQ. Trimming left V 1 base short and J 1 base short, with 8 bases between. The CDR3 consists of 14 residues. The CDR3 sequence is CASSLQGGNTEAFF. The CDR3 DNA is TGCGCCAGCAGCTTGCAGGGAGGGAACACTGAAGCTTTCTTT.

V is TRBV27 and J is TRBJ2-1; no reliable D call. There are 15 residues in the CDR3. Per germline, CDR1 MNHEY and CDR2 SMNVEV (reference sequence). Trimming removed 5 bases at V and 0 bases at J, with 11 bases between. The CDR3 DNA reads as TGTGCCAGCAGTCAACAGACGGTCTCCTACAATGAGCAGTTCTTC. It codes for CASSQQTVSYNEQFF.

In this sample, this clone turned up once. V is TRBV7-3 and J is TRBJ2-3; 7 positions match TRBD2. Trimming removed 9 bases from V and 2 bases from J; junction bases left unmatched: 5. Per germline, CDR1 SGHTA and CDR2 FQGTGA. The CDR3 is 13 amino acids. CDR3 residues: CASQAGTTDTQYF. The CDR3 DNA reads as TGTGCCAGTCAAGCGGGGACCACAGATACGCAGTATTTT.

This clone was seen a single time. V and J are TRBV6-4 and TRBJ2-2; TRBD1 agrees at 8 bases. V trimming: 9 bases; J trimming: 4 bases; junction bases outside the gene matches: 4. This CDR3 is built from 13 residues. Germline V lookup: CDR1 MRHNA, CDR2 SNTAGT. In nucleotides, the CDR3 is TGTGCCAGGAGACAGGGGCGCACCGGGGAGCTGTTTTTT. This encodes CARRQGRTGELFF.

Written as DNA, the CDR3 is TGTGCCAGCAGCCAAGAGCTAGCGGGAGTCACCGGGGAGCTGTTTTTT. This sequence encodes CASSQELAGVTGELFF. The chain has TRBV3-1 (or the pseudogene TRBV3-2) and TRBJ2-2; 10 bases map to TRBD2. V shed 0 bases and J 4 bases; nucleotides not matched to a gene: 2. The CDR3 consists of 16 residues. The germline V gene encodes CDR1 LGHDT and CDR2 YNNKEL (reference sequence).